This TCR beta chain was identified in a study of shared clonotypes between healthy human individuals. Study as a whole: Participating donors consisted of a couple of women and a few men aged 18 to 49. General study points: It was only blood that was sampled, and tissue repertoires likely differ.

Germline CDR1 reads SGHNT; CDR2 reads YYREEE (reference sequence). Trimming removed 4 bases at V and 8 bases at J, with 15 bases between. The CDR3 extends over 14 amino acids. Genomic DNA belonging to each subset was distributed in equal measure over several immunoSEQ plates. TCRdb's copy holds only in-frame clones and misses some; the assay was immunoSEQ multiplex PCR. The table lists around 330,000 clones, about 74% of them singletons. Of note for this clone: The antigen is unknown.

Every donor was a Caucasian adult from Nashville, Tennessee. The V and J genes are TRBV5-4 and TRBJ1-4; D is possibly TRBD1 (5 bases). The TCR comes from a man under 40 in good health. The specimen was memory CD4+ T cells sorted from blood. Subset here: CD45RA-negative fraction. DNA for the CDR3: TGTGCCAGCAGCCTACAGGATGCAGGGGAAAAACTGTTTTTT. Protein product: CASSLQDAGEKLFF. Using reference TRBV5-4 and TRBJ1-4 for the parts outside the CDR3, the full variable domain is ETGVTQSPTHLIKTRGQQVTLRCSSQSGHNTVSWYQQALGQGPQFIFQYYREEENGRGNFPPRFSGLQFPNYSSELNVNALELDDSALYLCASSLQDAGEKLFFGSGTQLSVL.